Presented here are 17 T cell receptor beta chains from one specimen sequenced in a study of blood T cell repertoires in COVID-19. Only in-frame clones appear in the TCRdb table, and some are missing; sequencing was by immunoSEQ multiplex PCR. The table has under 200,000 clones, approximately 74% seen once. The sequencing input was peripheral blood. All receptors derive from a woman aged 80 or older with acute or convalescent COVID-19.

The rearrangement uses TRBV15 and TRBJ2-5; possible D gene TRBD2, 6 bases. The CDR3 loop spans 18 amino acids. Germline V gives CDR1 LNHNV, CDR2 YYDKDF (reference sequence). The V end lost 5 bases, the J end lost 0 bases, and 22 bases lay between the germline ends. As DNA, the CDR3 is TGTGCCACCAGCGGGGACCGGGAGACTGACTTCCACCAAGAGACCCAGTACTTC. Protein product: CATSGDRETDFHQETQYF.

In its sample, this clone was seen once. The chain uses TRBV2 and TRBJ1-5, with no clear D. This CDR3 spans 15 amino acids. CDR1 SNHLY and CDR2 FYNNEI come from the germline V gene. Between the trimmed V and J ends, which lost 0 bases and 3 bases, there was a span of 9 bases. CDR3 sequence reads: CASSEAAENNQPQHF. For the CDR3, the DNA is TGTGCCAGCAGTGAAGCGGCAGAAAACAATCAGCCCCAGCATTTT. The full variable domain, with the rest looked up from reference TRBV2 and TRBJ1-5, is EPEVTQTPSHQVTQMGQEVILRCVPISNHLYFYWYRQILGQKVEFLVSFYNNEISEKSEIFDDQFSVERPDGSNFTLKIRSTKLEDSAMYFCASSEAAENNQPQHFGDGTRLSIL.

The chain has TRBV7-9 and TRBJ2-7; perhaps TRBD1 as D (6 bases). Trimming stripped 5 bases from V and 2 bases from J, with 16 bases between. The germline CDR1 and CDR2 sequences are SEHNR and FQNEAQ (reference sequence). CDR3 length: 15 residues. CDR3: CASSKGAGETYEQYF. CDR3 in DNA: TGTGCCAGCAGCAAAGGAGCAGGGGAGACCTACGAGCAGTACTTC. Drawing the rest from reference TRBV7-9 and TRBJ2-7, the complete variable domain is DTGVSQNPRHKITKRGQNVTFRCDPISEHNRLYWYRQTLGQGPEFLTYFQNEAQLEKSRLLSDRFSAERPKGSFSTLEIQRTEQGDSAMYLCASSKGAGETYEQYFGPGTRLTVT.

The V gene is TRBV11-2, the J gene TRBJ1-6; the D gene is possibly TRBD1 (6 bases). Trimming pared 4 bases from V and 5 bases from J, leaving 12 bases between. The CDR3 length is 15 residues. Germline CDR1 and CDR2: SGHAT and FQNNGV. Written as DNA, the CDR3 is TGTGCCAGCAGCTCCTCGACAGGAGATAATTCACCCCTCCACTTT. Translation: CASSSSTGDNSPLHF.

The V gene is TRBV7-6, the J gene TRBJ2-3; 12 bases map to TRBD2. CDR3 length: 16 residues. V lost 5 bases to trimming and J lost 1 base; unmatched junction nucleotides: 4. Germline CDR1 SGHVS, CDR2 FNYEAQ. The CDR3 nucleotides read TGTGCCAGCAGCGACGGACTAGCGGGACGCACAGATACGCAGTATTTT. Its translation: CASSDGLAGRTDTQYF.

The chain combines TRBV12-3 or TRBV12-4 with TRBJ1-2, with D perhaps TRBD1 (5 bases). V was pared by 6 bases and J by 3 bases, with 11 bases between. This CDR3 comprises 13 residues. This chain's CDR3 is CASRPDSYYGYTF. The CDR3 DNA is TGTGCCAGCAGACCAGACAGTTACTATGGCTACACCTTC.

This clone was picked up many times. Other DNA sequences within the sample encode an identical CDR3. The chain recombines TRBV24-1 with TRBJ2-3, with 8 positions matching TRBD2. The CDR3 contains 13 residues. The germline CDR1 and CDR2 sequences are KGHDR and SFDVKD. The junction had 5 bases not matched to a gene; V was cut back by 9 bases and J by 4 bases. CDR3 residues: CATESGSSDTQYF. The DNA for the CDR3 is TGTGCCACCGAGAGCGGGAGTTCAGATACGCAGTATTTT.

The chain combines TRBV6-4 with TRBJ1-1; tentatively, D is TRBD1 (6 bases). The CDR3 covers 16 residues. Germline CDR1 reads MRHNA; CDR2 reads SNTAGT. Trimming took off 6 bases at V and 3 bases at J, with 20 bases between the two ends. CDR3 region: CASRVGFGQRDTEAFF. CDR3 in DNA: TGTGCCAGCAGAGTGGGATTCGGACAGCGCGACACTGAAGCTTTCTTT.

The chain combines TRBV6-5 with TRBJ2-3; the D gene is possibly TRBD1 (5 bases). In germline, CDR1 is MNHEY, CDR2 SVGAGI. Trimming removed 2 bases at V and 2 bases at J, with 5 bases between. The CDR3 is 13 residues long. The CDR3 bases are TGTGCCAGCAGTTACGGGGCCACAGATACGCAGTATTTT. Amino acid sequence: CASSYGATDTQYF.

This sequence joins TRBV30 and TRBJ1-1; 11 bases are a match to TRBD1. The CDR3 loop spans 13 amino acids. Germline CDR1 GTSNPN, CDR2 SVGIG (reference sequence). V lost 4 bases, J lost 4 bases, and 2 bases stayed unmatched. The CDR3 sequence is CAWTGQGATEAFF. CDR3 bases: TGTGCCTGGACTGGACAGGGGGCCACTGAAGCTTTCTTT. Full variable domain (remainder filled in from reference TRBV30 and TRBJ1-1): SQTIHQWPATLVQPVGSPLSLECTVEGTSNPNLYWYRQAAGRGLQLLFYSVGIGQISSEVPQNLSASRPQDRQFILSSKKLLLSDSGFYLCAWTGQGATEAFFGQGTRLTVV.

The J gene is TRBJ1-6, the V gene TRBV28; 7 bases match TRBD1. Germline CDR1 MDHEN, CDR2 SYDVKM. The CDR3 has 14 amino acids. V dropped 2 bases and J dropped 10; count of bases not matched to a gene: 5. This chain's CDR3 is CASSLQGTESPLHF. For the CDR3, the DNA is TGTGCCAGCAGTTTACAGGGGACAGAGTCACCCCTCCACTTT. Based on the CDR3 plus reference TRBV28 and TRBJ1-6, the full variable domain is DVKVTQSSRYLVKRTGEKVFLECVQDMDHENMFWYRQDPGLGLRLIYFSYDVKMKEKGDIPEGYSVSREKKERFSLILESASTNQTSMYLCASSLQGTESPLHFGNGTRLTVT.

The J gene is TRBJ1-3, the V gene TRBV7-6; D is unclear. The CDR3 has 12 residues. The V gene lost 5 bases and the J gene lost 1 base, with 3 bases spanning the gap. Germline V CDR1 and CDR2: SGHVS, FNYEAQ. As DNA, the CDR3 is TGTGCCAGCAGCCAATCTGGAAACACCATATATTTT. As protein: CASSQSGNTIYF.

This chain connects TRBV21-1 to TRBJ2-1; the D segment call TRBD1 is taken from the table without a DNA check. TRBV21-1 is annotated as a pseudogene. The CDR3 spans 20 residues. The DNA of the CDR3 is TGTGCCAGCAGCCTAGGACAGGGCCTATGTTTTGCCCCCCAAAACAATGAGCAGTTCTTC. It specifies CASSLGQGLCFAPQNNEQFF.

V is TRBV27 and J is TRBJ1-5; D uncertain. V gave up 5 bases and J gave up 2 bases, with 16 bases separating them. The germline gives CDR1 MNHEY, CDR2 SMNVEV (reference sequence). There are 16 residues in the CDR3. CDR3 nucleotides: TGTGCCAGCAGTCCACTACACGCCAGAGGCAATCAGCCCCAGCATTTT. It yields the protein CASSPLHARGNQPQHF.

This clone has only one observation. This chain's CDR3 is CASSISATNEKLFF. The DNA of the CDR3 is TGTGCCAGTAGTATTTCGGCAACTAATGAAAAACTGTTTTTT. This chain joins TRBV19 and TRBJ1-4; no clear D. In germline, CDR1 is LNHDA, CDR2 SQIVND (reference sequence). This CDR3 has 14 residues. V lost 3 bases to trimming and J lost 0 bases, with 5 bases between them.

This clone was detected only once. The CDR3 is CASSLVSQFSNQPQHF. The CDR3 nucleotides read TGTGCCAGCAGTTTAGTCTCCCAGTTTAGCAATCAGCCCCAGCATTTT. This chain joins TRBV28 and TRBJ1-5; D not resolved. CDR1 and CDR2 from the germline V gene are MDHEN and SYDVKM. The CDR3 extends over 16 amino acids. V was clipped by 2 bases and J by 0 bases, with 11 bases between them.

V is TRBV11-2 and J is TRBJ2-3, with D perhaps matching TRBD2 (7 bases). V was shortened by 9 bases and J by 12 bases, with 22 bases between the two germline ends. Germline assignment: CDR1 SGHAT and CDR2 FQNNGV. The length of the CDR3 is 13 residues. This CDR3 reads CASRPLGGGSQYF. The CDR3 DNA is TGTGCCAGTCGGCCTCTCGGGGGCGGGAGTCAGTATTTT. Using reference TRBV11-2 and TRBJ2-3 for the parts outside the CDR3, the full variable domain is EAGVAQSPRYKIIEKRQSVAFWCNPISGHATLYWYQQILGQGPKLLIQFQNNGVVDDSQLPKDRFSAERLKGVDSTLKIQPAKLEDSAVYLCASRPLGGGSQYFGPGTRLTVL.